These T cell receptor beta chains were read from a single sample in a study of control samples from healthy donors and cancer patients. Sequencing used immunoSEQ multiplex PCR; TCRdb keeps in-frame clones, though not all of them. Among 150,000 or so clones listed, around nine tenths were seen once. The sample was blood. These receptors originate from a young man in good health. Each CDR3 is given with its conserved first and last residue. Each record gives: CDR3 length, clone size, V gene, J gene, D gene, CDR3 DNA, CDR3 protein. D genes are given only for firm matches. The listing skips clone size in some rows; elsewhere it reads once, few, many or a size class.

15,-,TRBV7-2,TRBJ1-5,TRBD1,TGTGCCAGCAGCAAACAGGGGCTCCACAATCAGCCCCAGCATTTT,CASSKQGLHNQPQHF
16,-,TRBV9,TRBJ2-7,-,TGTGCCAGCAGCAGAGGGGGGATCCGGCTTCCTGGCGAGCAGTACTTC,CASSRGGIRLPGEQYF
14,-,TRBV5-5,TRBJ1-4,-,TGTGCCAGCACCCTTCTTAGGGGCGGTGAAAAACTGTTTTTT,CASTLLRGGEKLFF
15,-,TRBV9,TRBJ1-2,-,TGTGCCAGCAGCGTAGCCCCGGGGGCTAACTATGGCTACACCTTC,CASSVAPGANYGYTF
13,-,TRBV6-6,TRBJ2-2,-,TGTGCCAGTCAGCCGATAAACACCGGGGAGCTGTTTTTT,CASQPINTGELFF
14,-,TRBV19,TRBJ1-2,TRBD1,TGTGCCAGTAGTATTCGGCAGGGGGCCTATGGCTACACCTTC,CASSIRQGAYGYTF
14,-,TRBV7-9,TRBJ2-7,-,TGTGCCAGCAGCTTTAACCGGGTGCCATACGAGCAGTACTTC,CASSFNRVPYEQYF
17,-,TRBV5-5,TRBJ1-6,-,TGTGCCAGCAGCTTTCTGATCGAGAACTACTATAATTCACCCCTCCACTTT,CASSFLIENYYNSPLHF
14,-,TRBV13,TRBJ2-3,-,TGTGCCAGCAGCTTTGCTGGGGTCACAGATACGCAGTATTTT,CASSFAGVTDTQYF
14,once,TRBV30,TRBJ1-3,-,TGTGCCTGGAGTGTACGAGGGTATGGAAACACCATATATTTT,CAWSVRGYGNTIYF
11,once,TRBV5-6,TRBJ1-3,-,TGTGCCAGCAGCTTTGGAAACACCATATATTTT,CASSFGNTIYF
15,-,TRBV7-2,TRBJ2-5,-,TGTGCCAGCAGCTTAAACCGGGGAAAATCGGAGACCCAGTACTTC,CASSLNRGKSETQYF
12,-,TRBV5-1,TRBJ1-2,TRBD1,TGCGCCAGCAGCGACAGGGACTATGGCTACACCTTC,CASSDRDYGYTF
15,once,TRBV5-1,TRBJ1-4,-,TGCGCCAGCAGCCCCTCGGGCAATTTCAATGAAAAACTGTTTTTT,CASSPSGNFNEKLFF
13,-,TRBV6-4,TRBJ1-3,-,TGTGCCAGCCCCTTGGGGGGTGGAAACACCATATATTTT,CASPLGGGNTIYF
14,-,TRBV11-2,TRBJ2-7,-,TGTGCCAGCAGCTTAGAGGGAGCCGATTACGAGCAGTACTTC,CASSLEGADYEQYF
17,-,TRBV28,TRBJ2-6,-,TGTGCCAGCAGTTCGCGACGGGTAGACTCTGGGGCCAACGTCCTGACTTTC,CASSSRRVDSGANVLTF
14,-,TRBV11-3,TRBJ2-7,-,TGTGCCAGCAGCCCCCGGGACACGAGCTACGAGCAGTACTTC,CASSPRDTSYEQYF
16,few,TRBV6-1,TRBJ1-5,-,TGTGCCAGCAGTGAATGGGGGCTTCTTAGCAATCAGCCCCAGCATTTT,CASSEWGLLSNQPQHF
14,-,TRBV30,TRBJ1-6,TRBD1,TGTGCCTGGAGCCGACAGGGGGATAATTCACCCCTCCACTTT,CAWSRQGDNSPLHF
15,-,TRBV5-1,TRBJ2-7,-,TGCGCCAGCAGCTTGGGCGGCAGCAAAGCCTACGAGCAGTACTTC,CASSLGGSKAYEQYF
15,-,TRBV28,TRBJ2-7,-,TGTGCCAGCAGTTCACCCCCCGAGGGGGCCTACGAGCAGTACTTC,CASSSPPEGAYEQYF
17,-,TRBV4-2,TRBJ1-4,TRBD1,TGTGCCAGCAGCCTTCCTGAGGACAGGGGGTTTAATGAAAAACTGTTTTTT,CASSLPEDRGFNEKLFF
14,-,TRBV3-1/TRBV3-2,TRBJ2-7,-,TGTGCCAGCAGCCAAGACAGGGGTGGGTACGAGCAGTACTTC,CASSQDRGGYEQYF
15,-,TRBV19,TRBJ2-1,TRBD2,TGTGCCAGTAGTATAGCAGCGGGGGGTTACAATGAGCAGTTCTTC,CASSIAAGGYNEQFF
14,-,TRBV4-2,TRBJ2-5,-,TGTGCCAGCAGCCAAGTCGGGGGCCAAGAGACCCAGTACTTC,CASSQVGGQETQYF
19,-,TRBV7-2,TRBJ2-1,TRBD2,TGTGCCAGCAGCTTAATAGGACTAGCGGGGACCTTCTCCTACAATGAGCAGTTCTTC,CASSLIGLAGTFSYNEQFF
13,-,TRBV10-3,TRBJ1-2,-,TGTGCCATCAGTTCCGGGGAGGGATATGGCTACACCTTC,CAISSGEGYGYTF
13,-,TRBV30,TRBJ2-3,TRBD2,TGTGCCTGGAGTCACATGCCGGGACTAGATCTGTATTTT,CAWSHMPGLDLYF
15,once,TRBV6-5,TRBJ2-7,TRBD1,TGTGCCAGCAGTTACGTCCAGGGGGTAGGTTACGAGCAGTACTTC,CASSYVQGVGYEQYF
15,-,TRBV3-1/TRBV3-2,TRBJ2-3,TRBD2,TGTGCCAGCAGCCCGGCGGTCGGGGGGAGGAATACGCAGTATTTT,CASSPAVGGRNTQYF
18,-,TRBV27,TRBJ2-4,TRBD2,TGTGCCAGCAGTTTATTTAGGGAGGGGTTGGGGGCCAAAAACATTCAGTACTTC,CASSLFREGLGAKNIQYF
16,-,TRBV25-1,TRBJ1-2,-,TGTGCCAGCAGTGAATGGGGTTTCGCGGCTAACTATGGCTACACCTTC,CASSEWGFAANYGYTF
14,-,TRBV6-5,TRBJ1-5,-,TGTGCCAGCGGGGGGATAGATAGCAATCAGCCCCAGCATTTT,CASGGIDSNQPQHF
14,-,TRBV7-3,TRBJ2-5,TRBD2,TGTGCCAGCAGCCTAGCGGGGGGGCAAGAGACCCAGTACTTC,CASSLAGGQETQYF
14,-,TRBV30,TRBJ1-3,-,TGTGCCTGGAGTGTCGAGACTACTGGAAACACCATATATTTT,CAWSVETTGNTIYF
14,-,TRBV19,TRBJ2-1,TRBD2,TGTGCCAGTAGTATCAATCTAGCGGGGGGGGAGCAGTTCTTC,CASSINLAGGEQFF
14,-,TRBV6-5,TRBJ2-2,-,TGTGCCAGCCGAGGGGGGCCTAACACCGGGGAGCTGTTTTTT,CASRGGPNTGELFF
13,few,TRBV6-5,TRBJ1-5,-,TGTGCCACTATACTGACAGAAAAGGGTCCCCAGCATTTT,CATILTEKGPQHF
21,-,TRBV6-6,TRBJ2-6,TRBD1,TGTGCCAGCAGTCCATGGACAGGGGGCAAGTGGGGTAGCTCTGGGGCCAACGTCCTGACTTTC,CASSPWTGGKWGSSGANVLTF